The 3 T cell receptor beta chains presented below share a single source sample, sequenced in a study of cytomegalovirus exposure and HLA in healthy donors. 60 Vbeta and 13 Jbeta primers were used in PCR. Profiling relied on immunoSEQ multiplex PCR, and the TCRdb table lists in-frame clones only, not all of them. The sample lists some 160,000 clones, over 75% occurring once. The sample comprised PBMCs. These receptors all stem from a woman in her thirties in good health and CMV-seronegative.

The chain carries TRBV6-1 and TRBJ1-2; D might be TRBD1 (5 bases). The germline V gene has CDR1 MNHNS and CDR2 SASEGT. V shed 2 bases and J shed 7 bases, with 11 bases lying between them. This CDR3 is built from 13 residues. Here the CDR3 reads CASSERGFGGYTF. As DNA, the CDR3 is TGTGCCAGCAGTGAAAGGGGTTTCGGTGGCTACACCTTC.

The chain recombines TRBV29-1 with TRBJ2-5; 7 bases map to TRBD2. V trimming: 4 bases; J trimming: 1 base; junction bases outside the gene matches: 3. CDR3 length: 13 amino acids. CDR1 is SQVTM and CDR2 is ANQGSEA in the germline V gene. CDR3 region: CSVVRGGQETQYF. In DNA form, the CDR3 reads TGCAGCGTTGTTCGCGGGGGCCAAGAGACCCAGTACTTC. Full variable domain (outside the CDR3, taken from reference TRBV29-1 and TRBJ2-5): SAVISQKPSRDICQRGTSLTIQCQVDSQVTMMFWYRQQPGQSLTLIATANQGSEATYESGFVIDKFPISRPNLTFSTLTVSNMSPEDSSIYLCSVVRGGQETQYFGPGTRLLVL.

CDR3 sequence (DNA): TGTGCCAGCTCACCAGAGCAGGGGCCGGAAAACATTCAGTACTTC. Residues: CASSPEQGPENIQYF. The chain combines TRBV18 with TRBJ2-4; D is perhaps TRBD1 (6 bases). V was trimmed by 2 bases and J by 5 bases, leaving 13 bases between them. Germline lookup yields CDR1 KGHSH and CDR2 LQKENI. CDR3 length: 15 residues. Combining the CDR3 with reference TRBV18 and TRBJ2-4 gives the whole variable domain NAGVMQNPRHLVRRRGQEARLRCSPMKGHSHVYWYRQLPEEGLKFMVYLQKENIIDESGMPKERFSAEFPKEGPSILRIQQVVRGDSAAYFCASSPEQGPENIQYFGAGTRLSVL.